The 11 T cell receptor beta chains in this list originate from one sample, sequenced in a study of identical twins. One entry per CDR3 protein results from TCRdb running MiXCR on the 5' RACE reads. This table holds 1.5 million to 2 million distinct CDR3 sequences, around a third found once. The material sequenced was cord blood. All receptors derive from a newborn girl in good health.

This clonotype was counted only a few times. The gene calls are TRBV12-3 or TRBV12-4 and TRBJ2-3; 7 bases agree with TRBD1. CDR3 size: 15 residues. V lost 8 bases, J lost 0 bases, and 8 bases stayed unmatched. Here the CDR3 DNA reads TGTGCCAGCTGGTCGACAGGGTGGAGCACAGATACGCAGTATTTT. Amino acid sequence: CASWSTGWSTDTQYF.

This clonotype was observed a few times. V is TRBV28 and J is TRBJ2-7; D may be TRBD2 (6 bases). CDR1 is MDHEN and CDR2 is SYDVKM in the germline V gene. V shed 5 bases and J shed 3 bases, with 23 bases lying between them. This CDR3 is 17 amino acids long. CDR3 nucleotides: TGTGCCAGCAGTCACCCGGCCACTAGCTTTGGGGGCTACGAGCAGTACTTC. Its translation is CASSHPATSFGGYEQYF.

This clonotype was observed a handful of times. V gene TRBV6-1 combines with J gene TRBJ2-3; 10 positions agree with TRBD2. The trim removed 1 base at V and 2 bases at J, leaving 3 bases unmatched. The CDR3 spans 16 residues. In germline, CDR1 is MNHNS, CDR2 SASEGT. DNA for the CDR3: TGTGCCAGCAGTGAAGGAAGCGGGGGGGTCACAGATACGCAGTATTTT. It specifies CASSEGSGGVTDTQYF.

This rearrangement joins TRBV14 to TRBJ1-4; D gene unclear. CDR3 size: 15 residues. Per the germline V gene, CDR1 is SGHDN and CDR2 is FVKESK. V was pared by 5 bases and J by 0 bases, with 10 bases between. The CDR3, as DNA: TGTGCCAGCAGCGCGGCACTTCCAACTAATGAAAAACTGTTTTTT. It specifies CASSAALPTNEKLFF.

This clonotype was picked up a small number of times. This rearrangement joins TRBV5-5 to TRBJ2-7; 7 bases align to TRBD1. The CDR3 length is 16 residues. J gave up 2 bases and V 2 bases, and 10 bases lay outside the gene matches. Germline V gives CDR1 SGHKS, CDR2 YYEKEE (reference sequence). The CDR3 region has the DNA TGTGCCAGCAGCTTCACAGGACAGGTACAGGCCTACGAGCAGTACTTC. Amino acid sequence: CASSFTGQVQAYEQYF.

The CDR3, as DNA: TGTGCCAGCAGTGACTCGGGCCTGCCGGATACGCAGTATTTT. Encoded protein: CASSDSGLPDTQYF. The chain joins TRBV6-4 to TRBJ2-3; no clear D. CDR3 size: 14 residues. V shed 0 bases and J shed 6 bases, with 10 bases lying between them. The germline V gene has CDR1 MRHNA and CDR2 SNTAGT.

This sequence joins TRBV12-3 or TRBV12-4 and TRBJ2-1; TRBD2 is a possible D gene (6 bases). The CDR3 is 16 amino acids. V was clipped by 6 bases and J by 6 bases, with 21 bases between them. The CDR3 nucleotides are TGTGCCAGCAGCTATCAGGACTACCATCGGTCCAATGAGCAGTTCTTC. Amino acids: CASSYQDYHRSNEQFF.

This clonotype was seen a single time. This may be a read error: a much more frequent sequence differs by one nucleotide. The chain employs TRBV5-1 and TRBJ2-3; D is ambiguous. The germline V gene has CDR1 SGHRS and CDR2 YFSETQ. CDR3 size: 15 residues. This CDR3 is CASRSGRSRTDTPYF. For the CDR3, the DNA is TGCGCCAGCAGATCGGGCAGAAGCCGCACAGATACGCCGTATTTT.

The chain combines TRBV20-1 with TRBJ2-5; D gene uncertain. Judging by the DNA end, TRBJ2-7 fits better; the J call may be wrong. Germline V gene data show CDR1 as DFQATT and CDR2 as SNEGSKA (reference sequence). The CDR3 extends over 14 amino acids. DNA for the CDR3: TGCAGTGCTAGGACACAACTAACGACCTACGAGCAGTACTTC. Translation: CSARTQLTTYEQYF.

This chain joins TRBV5-6 and TRBJ2-4; D is possibly TRBD1 (5 bases). CDR3 length: 15 amino acids. CDR1 and CDR2 (germline): SGHDT, YYEEEE. V was shortened by 4 bases and J by 6 bases, with 17 bases between the two germline ends. CDR3 sequence reads: CASSTVPGRGNIQYF. The DNA of the CDR3 is TGTGCCAGCAGCACCGTTCCCGGAAGGGGAAACATTCAGTACTTC. The full variable domain, in which reference TRBV5-6 and TRBJ2-4 provide the parts outside the CDR3, is DAGVTQSPTHLIKTRGQQVTLRCSPKSGHDTVSWYQQALGQGPQFIFQYYEEEERQRGNFPDRFSGHQFPNYSSELNVNALLLGDSALYLCASSTVPGRGNIQYFGAGTRLSVL.

In regard to this clonotype: An end of the junction does not agree with germline; a read error may underlie this. The CDR3 here is CASSVGPGGTEAFF. CDR3 nucleotides: TGTGCCAGCAGTGTAGGGCCGGGAGGGACTGAAGCTTTCTTT. The V and J genes are TRBV9 and TRBJ1-1; D is unclear. Germline assignment: CDR1 SGDLS and CDR2 YYNGEE. The CDR3 is 14 residues long.